This entry describes one T cell receptor (beta chain). This clonotype showed up many times. No antigen is known for it. Base qualities were left out, and no much larger clone turns up one base away. TCR cDNA was synthesized by 5'RACE template switching, through which a universal primer site and unique molecular identifiers were introduced. cDNA synthesis was primed from both the TCR alpha and TCR beta constant segments. Library amplification used two PCR steps, and the second PCR step added sample barcodes and sequencing adapters. Sequencing of libraries was performed on Illumina HiSeq 2500 (2x100 bp) or NovaSeq (2x150 bp). As for the authors' bioinformatics: MIGEC was used to demultiplex reads and collapse the reads into UMI consensus sequences, and MiXCR was used for V(D)J alignment. Vaccine-responding clonotypes were defined with edgeR using replicate PBMC samples, requiring FDR below 0.01 and a log2 fold change above 5 up to day 15. Bulk clonotypes were assigned CD4 or CD8 identity according to which sequenced CD4 or CD8 repertoire held them at higher abundance. TCRdb ran its own pipeline on the public reads, namely fastp trimming at Q25 and MiXCR clone calling, and kept in-frame beta chains. For every CDR3 protein sequence, its rows merge into one entry that carries the most common genes and DNA. In this record, the V and J calls reflect TCRdb's handling and not the investigators' own analysis. Present in this sample are 500,000 to 650,000 distinct CDR3 sequences, roughly 13% of which were seen just once. The top ten clonotypes cover over 11% of the sample.

The sample's treatment or condition label is to be understood as: live attenuated yellow fever vaccine strain. At every blood-draw timepoint, two biological replicates of bulk PBMCs were collected. A standard Ficoll-Paque protocol was used to isolate PBMCs from peripheral blood. RNA was extracted with TriZol from bulk PBMCs, CD4 and CD8 fractions, and dextramer-positive and dextramer-negative fractions. The germline V gene specifies SGHTA as CDR1 and FQGNSA as CDR2. Trimming takes 6 bases from V and 1 base from J, and the germline ends sit 9 bases apart. From cysteine to phenylalanine, the CDR3 is 13 amino acids long. This entry keeps only the CDR3 DNA: 39 bases, framed from base 1. These data are taken from a study of T cells after yellow fever vaccination (dated by TCRdb to about 2019). In terms of the full investigation: The SMART-Seq v4 Ultra Low Input RNA kit was used to prepare libraries from fractions with low cell numbers. To follow T-cell clones before and after both primary and booster YFV17D yellow fever vaccination, bulk TCR alpha and beta repertoires underwent longitudinal sequencing. Two healthy male donors, one aged 18 to 29 and one aged 30 to 40 years, were included in the cohort. Blood samples were taken at several timepoints before and after primary and secondary immunization, and bulk PBMC replicates and cell subsets were isolated.

What the study reported, not specific to this receptor: A small share of clonotypes was detected in both CD4 and CD8 compartments, with the overlap likely arising from convergent recombination. The secondary T-cell response was found to be weaker but faster than the primary response, with a peak reached on day 5 rather than on day 15. Computational filtering was needed because FACS-sorted repertoires could contain abundant contaminating clonotypes from the bulk population. After the booster, most of the clones that had expanded following primary vaccination were detected again (just under 97% of CD4 and around 90% of CD8), which suggests that memory was broadly maintained. Only a couple of donors were included in the study, so the extent to which the findings can be generalized is limited.

This sequence was found in a man aged 25 to 40 who received the YFV17D yellow fever vaccine. The rearrangement joined TRBV7-2 to TRBJ1-1, with the D gene not clear enough to name. The source material was PBMCs, sampled on the day of the yellow fever booster vaccination. The nucleotide sequence is given as TGTGCCAGCAGACCAACTCCGAACACTGAAGCTTTCTTT. This codes for CASRPTPNTEAFF.